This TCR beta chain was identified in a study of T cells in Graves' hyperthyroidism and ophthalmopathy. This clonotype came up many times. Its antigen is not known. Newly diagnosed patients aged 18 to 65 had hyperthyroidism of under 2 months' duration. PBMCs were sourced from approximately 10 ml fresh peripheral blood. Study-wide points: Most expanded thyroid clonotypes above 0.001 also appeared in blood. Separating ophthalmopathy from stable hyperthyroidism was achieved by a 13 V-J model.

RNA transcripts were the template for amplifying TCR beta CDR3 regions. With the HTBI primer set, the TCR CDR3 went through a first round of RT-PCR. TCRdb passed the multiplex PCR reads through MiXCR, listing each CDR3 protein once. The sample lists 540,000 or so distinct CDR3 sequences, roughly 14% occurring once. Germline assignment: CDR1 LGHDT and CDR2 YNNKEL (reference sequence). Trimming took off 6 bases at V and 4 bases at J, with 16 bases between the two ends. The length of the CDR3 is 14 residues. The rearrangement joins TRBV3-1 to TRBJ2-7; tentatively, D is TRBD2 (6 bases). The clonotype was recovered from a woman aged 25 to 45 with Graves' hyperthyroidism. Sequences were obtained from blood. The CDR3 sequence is CASRFSGEGYEQYF. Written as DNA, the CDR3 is TGTGCCAGCAGGTTCTCGGGAGAAGGATACGAGCAGTACTTC.